The source of this T cell receptor (beta chain) is a study of blood T cell repertoires in COVID-19. Study at large: Nucleic acid was either cDNA or gDNA, and it came from T cells, B-cell-depleted T cells, or PBMCs.

Germline CDR1 MNHEY, CDR2 SMNVEV (reference sequence). The length of the CDR3 is 15 residues. V was shortened by 10 bases and J by 1 base, with 19 bases between the two germline ends. Profiled with immunoSEQ multiplex PCR; TCRdb holds only in-frame clones, not every one. The sample contains about 340,000 clones, 80% to 90% of which appear only once. Grouping used clinical history reported by participants in a survey and questionnaire. Sequencing was performed on PBMCs or T cells enriched from blood (not recorded which). The rearrangement joins TRBV27 to TRBJ1-1; possible D gene TRBD1, 5 bases. This clonotype was obtained from a middle-aged woman with acute COVID-19. The DNA of the CDR3 is TGTGCCACCCACCCGACAGTAGTCGAGAACACTGAAGCTTTCTTT. Amino acids: CATHPTVVENTEAFF.